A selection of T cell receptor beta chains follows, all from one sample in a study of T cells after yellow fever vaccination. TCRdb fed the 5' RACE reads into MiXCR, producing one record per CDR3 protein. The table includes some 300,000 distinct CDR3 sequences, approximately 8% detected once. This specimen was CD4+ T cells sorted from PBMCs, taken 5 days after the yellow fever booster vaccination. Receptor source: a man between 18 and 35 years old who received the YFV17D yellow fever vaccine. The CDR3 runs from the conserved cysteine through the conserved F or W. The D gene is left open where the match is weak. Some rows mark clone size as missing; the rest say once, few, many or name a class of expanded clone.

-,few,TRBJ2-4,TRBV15,CATSRDPGSEAKNIQYF,TGTGCCACCAGCAGAGATCCCGGGTCCGAGGCCAAAAACATTCAGTACTTC
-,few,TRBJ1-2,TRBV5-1,CASSLGADNYGYTF,TGCGCCAGCAGCTTGGGGGCGGATAACTATGGCTACACCTTC
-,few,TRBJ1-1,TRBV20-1,CSAWSVNTEAFF,TGCAGTGCTTGGTCGGTGAACACTGAAGCTTTCTTT
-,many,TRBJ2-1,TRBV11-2,CASSGVTSSYNEQFF,TGTGCCAGCTCTGGGGTCACGTCCTCCTACAATGAGCAGTTCTTC
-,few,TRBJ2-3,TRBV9,CASSAPGRADTQYF,TGTGCCAGCAGCGCCCCAGGTAGAGCAGATACGCAGTATTTT
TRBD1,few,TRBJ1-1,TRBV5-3,CARSPWDRGSNTEAFF,TGTGCCAGAAGTCCGTGGGACAGGGGTTCGAACACTGAAGCTTTCTTT
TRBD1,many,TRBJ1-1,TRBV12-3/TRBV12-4,CASRPGQGWDTEAFF,TGTGCCAGCAGACCCGGACAGGGCTGGGACACTGAAGCTTTCTTT
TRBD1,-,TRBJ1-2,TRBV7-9,CASSASDRETGYTF,TGTGCCAGCAGCGCCTCGGACAGGGAGACTGGCTACACCTTC
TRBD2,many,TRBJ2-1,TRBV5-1,CASQLLTSGGYNEQFF,TGCGCCAGCCAGTTACTTACTAGCGGGGGATACAATGAGCAGTTCTTC
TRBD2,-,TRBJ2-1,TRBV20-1,CSARLAGGVEQFF,TGCAGTGCTAGGCTAGCTGGGGGGGTTGAGCAGTTCTTC
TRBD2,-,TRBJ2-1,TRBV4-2,CASSQELAGHEQFF,TGTGCCAGCAGCCAAGAGCTAGCGGGGCACGAGCAGTTCTTC
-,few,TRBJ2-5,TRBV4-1,CASSHQHLDGETQYF,TGCGCCAGCAGCCATCAGCACCTGGACGGAGAGACCCAGTACTTC
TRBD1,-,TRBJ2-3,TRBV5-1,CASSSGQGAADTQYF,TGCGCCAGCAGCTCCGGACAGGGGGCCGCAGATACGCAGTATTTT
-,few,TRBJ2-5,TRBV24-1,CATSDPGDETQYF,TGTGCCACCAGTGACCCAGGGGACGAGACCCAGTACTTC
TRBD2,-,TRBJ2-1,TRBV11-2,CASSPGWRGGRDEQFF,TGTGCCAGCAGCCCGGGTTGGCGGGGGGGCAGGGATGAGCAGTTCTTC
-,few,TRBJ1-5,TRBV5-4,CASSLEGGNQPQHF,TGTGCCAGCAGCTTGGAAGGGGGCAATCAGCCCCAGCATTTT